This TCR beta chain derives from a study of cytomegalovirus exposure and HLA in healthy donors. Study-wide results and limits: Reports described diagnosis of cytomegalovirus status by the classifier as highly specific and sensitive. Researchers reportedly found TCR beta sequences accurately predicted most subjects' HLA-A and HLA-B alleles.

V was clipped by 3 bases and J by 0 bases; unmatched bases: 9. This CDR3 spans 17 amino acids. Germline loops: CDR1 MNHEY, CDR2 SMNVEV (reference sequence). PCR involved 60 Vbeta and 13 Jbeta primers. TCRdb keeps only in-frame clones here, not all; method: immunoSEQ multiplex PCR. The ten top clones account for 1.1%, within a sample of about 200,000 clones. Worth noting for this clone: The antigen remains undetermined.

The source of this sequence is a girl aged 2-10 years in good health and CMV-seropositive. Sequenced material: PBMCs. The chain is built from TRBV27 and TRBJ2-3; 7 bases map to TRBD1. CDR3 sequence reads: CASSLYGTDTSTDTQYF. The CDR3 DNA sequence: TGTGCCAGCAGTTTGTACGGGACAGATACTAGCACAGATACGCAGTATTTT.